What follows are 17 T cell receptor beta chains derived from one specimen sequenced in a study of T cells after yellow fever vaccination. TCRdb re-analysed the 5' RACE reads in MiXCR, keeping a single row per CDR3 protein. This table holds 20,000 to 25,000 distinct CDR3 sequences, around 3.4% found once. The material sequenced was PBMCs, either bulk or a sorted T-cell subset (CD4+, CD8+, memory, or dextramer-sorted; not recorded which), taken around 45 days after the first yellow fever vaccination. All receptors derive from a man between 18 and 35 years old who received the YFV17D yellow fever vaccine.

This clonotype was observed many times. The chain recombines TRBV4-1 with TRBJ1-3, with 8 bases aligning to TRBD1. J was trimmed by 4 bases and V by 0 bases; bases with no gene match: 2. This CDR3 spans 15 amino acids. In germline, CDR1 is MGHRA, CDR2 YSYEKL. CDR3 amino acids: CASSQDWDRGNTIYF. CDR3 bases: TGCGCCAGCAGCCAAGATTGGGACAGGGGAAACACCATATATTTT.

This clonotype is labeled medium-sized. The chain joins TRBV5-5 to TRBJ2-4; D is uncertain. This CDR3 comprises 14 residues. The germline V gene has CDR1 SGHKS and CDR2 YYEKEE (reference sequence). Trimming removed 0 bases at V and 0 bases at J, with 4 bases between. In DNA, the CDR3 is TGTGCCAGCAGCTTGGGTGTAGCCAAAAACATTCAGTACTTC. Protein sequence: CASSLGVAKNIQYF.

This clonotype has ten or more counts. This chain uses TRBV5-1 with TRBJ1-1; D unclear. Germline V gene lookup returns CDR1 SGHRS and CDR2 YFSETQ. V was clipped by 4 bases and J by 1 base, with 14 bases between them. This CDR3 comprises 15 residues. This CDR3 is CASSPRVRENTEAFF. Written as DNA, the CDR3 is TGCGCCAGCAGCCCCCGTGTCAGAGAGAACACTGAAGCTTTCTTT.

This clonotype was seen at least ten times. The J gene is TRBJ1-6, the V gene TRBV7-2; D gene uncertain. The CDR3 runs to 11 residues. The germline V gene encodes CDR1 SGHTA and CDR2 FQGNSA. V was pared by 3 bases and J by 8 bases, with 2 bases between. This CDR3 reads CASSFDSPLHF. DNA of the CDR3: TGTGCCAGCAGCTTTGATTCACCCCTCCACTTT.

The table lists this clonotype with many counts. The V gene is TRBV20-1, the J gene TRBJ2-2; D unclear. Per the germline V gene, CDR1 is DFQATT and CDR2 is SNEGSKA (reference sequence). The ends were cut back, 4 bases at V and 2 bases at J, with 11 bases in the middle. This CDR3 is 14 amino acids long. The CDR3 DNA reads TGCAGTGCTAAACCCGGGCTCAACACCGGGGAGCTGTTTTTT. This gives the protein CSAKPGLNTGELFF.

This clonotype has ten or more counts. This chain uses TRBV6-5 with TRBJ2-1; D perhaps matches TRBD2 (6 bases). The CDR3 spans 16 residues. V was clipped by 0 bases and J by 9 bases, with 18 bases between them. CDR1 and CDR2 from the germline V gene are MNHEY and SVGAGI. CDR3 sequence (DNA): TGTGCCAGCAGTTACTCGTTAGATCCAGCGGGTGCTGAGCAGTTCTTC. It codes for CASSYSLDPAGAEQFF.

The sample holds many counts of this clonotype. V gene TRBV7-2 combines with J gene TRBJ1-6; no clear D gene. CDR3 length: 15 amino acids. With 0 bases removed from V and 10 bases from J, the gap between germline ends came to 13 bases. Germline V lookup: CDR1 SGHTA, CDR2 FQGNSA. CDR3 sequence reads: CASSLAPGSYSPLHF. DNA of the CDR3: TGTGCCAGCAGCTTAGCGCCAGGCAGCTACTCACCCCTCCACTTT.

This clonotype was found many times. The chain employs TRBV21-1 and TRBJ1-2; the table's D gene call, TRBD1, was not cross checked with the DNA. TRBV21-1 has pseudogene status. The CDR3 runs to 16 residues. The CDR3 nucleotides read TGTGCCAGCAGCCCCCTGGGAAAGGACAGGGGGCAAGGCTACACCTTC. It translates to CASSPLGKDRGQGYTF.

This clonotype was seen ten or more times. This chain connects TRBV4-1 to TRBJ2-7, with 7 positions matching TRBD2. Germline trimming cut 7 bases from V and 3 bases from J; bases unmatched to any gene: 9. Per germline, CDR1 MGHRA and CDR2 YSYEKL. This CDR3 has 14 residues. CDR3 amino acids: CASNPLPGGYEQYF. The CDR3 DNA reads TGCGCCAGCAATCCCCTTCCGGGGGGCTACGAGCAGTACTTC.

This clonotype was seen at least ten times. The V gene is TRBV18, the J gene TRBJ1-1; possibly TRBD1 for D (6 bases). This CDR3 has 16 residues. Germline V lookup: CDR1 KGHSH, CDR2 LQKENI. V lost 6 bases and J lost 4, with 21 bases in between. The CDR3 protein is CASSPNDGGRGTEAFF. The CDR3 DNA sequence: TGTGCCAGCTCCCCAAACGACGGGGGGCGCGGCACTGAAGCTTTCTTT.

This clonotype was recorded at least ten times. The chain has TRBV20-1 and TRBJ2-7; D unresolved. Trimming took 0 bases from V and 1 from J, leaving 7 bases between them. CDR1 and CDR2 from the germline V gene are DFQATT and SNEGSKA (reference sequence). The CDR3 is 13 residues long. CDR3: CSARDVRSYEQYF. CDR3 DNA: TGCAGTGCTAGAGATGTGCGATCCTACGAGCAGTACTTC.

This clonotype was detected many times. This chain uses TRBV4-1 with TRBJ1-6, with D possibly matching TRBD1 (5 bases). The CDR3 sequence is 16 residues long. CDR1 MGHRA and CDR2 YSYEKL come from the germline V gene. V lost 0 bases to trimming and J lost 5 bases, with 11 bases between them. CDR3 sequence: CASSQEGVGDNSPLHF. As DNA, the CDR3 is TGCGCCAGCAGCCAAGAAGGGGTCGGGGATAATTCACCCCTCCACTTT.

At least ten counts were recorded for this clonotype. The V and J genes are TRBV11-2 and TRBJ1-3; no clear D gene. V lost 5 bases and J 0 bases, leaving 8 bases between the germline ends. CDR1 is SGHAT and CDR2 is FQNNGV in the germline V gene. The CDR3 has 14 amino acids. In DNA, the CDR3 is TGTGCCAGCAGCCTAGGGTTCTCTGGAAACACCATATATTTT. This codes for CASSLGFSGNTIYF.

This clonotype was recorded many times. The V call is TRBV7-7, the J call TRBJ2-7; D not resolved. In germline, CDR1 is SSHAT, CDR2 FNYEAQ (reference sequence). Trimming cost V 4 bases and J 0 bases, with 7 bases left between them. The CDR3 runs to 13 residues. The CDR3 region is CASSSAPSYEQYF. DNA for the CDR3: TGTGCCAGCAGCTCCGCTCCCTCCTACGAGCAGTACTTC.

J is TRBJ2-3 and V is TRBV28; 8 positions agree with TRBD2. CDR1 and CDR2 (germline): MDHEN, SYDVKM. The CDR3 sequence is 15 residues long. J lost 0 bases, V lost 6 bases, and 5 bases had no gene match. CDR3 nucleotides: TGTGCCAGCAGCCACCAGCGGGGGAGCACAGATACGCAGTATTTT. Protein product: CASSHQRGSTDTQYF.

At least ten counts were recorded for this clonotype. The chain is built from TRBV9 and TRBJ2-1; 10 bases match TRBD2. Per the germline V gene, CDR1 is SGDLS and CDR2 is YYNGEE. The CDR3 loop spans 16 amino acids. Losses at the gene ends were 3 bases for V and 9 bases for J; bases not matched to a gene: 12. The CDR3 loop reads CASSATGGAGGGEQFF. The CDR3 DNA is TGTGCCAGCAGCGCGACGGGGGGAGCGGGGGGGGGTGAGCAGTTCTTC.

Comment on this clonotype: Just one base apart from a much larger clone, this may be a read error. This sequence joins TRBV6-1 and TRBJ1-4; maybe TRBD1 (6 bases). Per germline, CDR1 MNHNS and CDR2 SASEGT. The CDR3 is 13 amino acids. The CDR3 coding sequence is TGTGCCAGCAGGAGGGGGGCAAGGGAAAACCTGTTTTTT. This translates into CASRRGARENLFF.